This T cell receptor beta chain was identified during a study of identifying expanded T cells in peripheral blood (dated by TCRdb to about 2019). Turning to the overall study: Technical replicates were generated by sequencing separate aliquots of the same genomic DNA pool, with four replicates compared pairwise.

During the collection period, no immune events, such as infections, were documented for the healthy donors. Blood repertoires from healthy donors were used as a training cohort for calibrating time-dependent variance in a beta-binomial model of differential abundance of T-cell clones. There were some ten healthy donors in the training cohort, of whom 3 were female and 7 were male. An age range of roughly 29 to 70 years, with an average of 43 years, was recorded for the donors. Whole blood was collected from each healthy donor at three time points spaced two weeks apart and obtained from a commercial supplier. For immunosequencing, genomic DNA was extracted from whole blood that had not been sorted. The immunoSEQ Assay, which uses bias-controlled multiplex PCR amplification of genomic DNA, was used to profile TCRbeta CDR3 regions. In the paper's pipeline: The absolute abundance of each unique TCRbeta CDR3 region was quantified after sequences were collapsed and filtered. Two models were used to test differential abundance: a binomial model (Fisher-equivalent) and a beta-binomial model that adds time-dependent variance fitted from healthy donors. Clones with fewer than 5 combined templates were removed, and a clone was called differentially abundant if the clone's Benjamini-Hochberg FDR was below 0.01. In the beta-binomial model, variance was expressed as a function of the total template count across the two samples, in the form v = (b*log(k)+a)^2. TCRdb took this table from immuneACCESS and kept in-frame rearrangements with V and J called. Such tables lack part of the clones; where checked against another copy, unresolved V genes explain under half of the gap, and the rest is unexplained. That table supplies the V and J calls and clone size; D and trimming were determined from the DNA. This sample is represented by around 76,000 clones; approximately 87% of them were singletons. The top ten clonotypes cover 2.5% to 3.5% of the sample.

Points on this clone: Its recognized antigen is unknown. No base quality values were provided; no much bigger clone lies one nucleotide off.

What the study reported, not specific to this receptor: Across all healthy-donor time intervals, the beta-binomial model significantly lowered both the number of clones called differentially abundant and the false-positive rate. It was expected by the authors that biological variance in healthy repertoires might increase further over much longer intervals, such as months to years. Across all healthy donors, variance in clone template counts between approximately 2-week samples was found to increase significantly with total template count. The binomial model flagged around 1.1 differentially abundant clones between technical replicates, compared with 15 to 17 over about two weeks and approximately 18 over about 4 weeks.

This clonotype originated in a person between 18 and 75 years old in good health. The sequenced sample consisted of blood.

The CDR3 in this case is CASSYSRGRGPGELFF. At the DNA level, the sequence is TGTGCCAGCAGTTACTCGCGGGGCCGAGGGCCCGGGGAGCTGTTTTTT. The rearrangement joined TRBV6-6 to TRBJ2-2; the best D guess is TRBD2, with 6 bases matching. The CDR3, cysteine through phenylalanine, is 16 amino acids long. Only the CDR3 DNA is retained, 48 bases long and in frame from the first base. Taken from the germline V gene (reference sequence), the CDR1 and CDR2 loops are MNHNY and SVGAGI. The germline ends are 14 bases apart after V is trimmed by 0 bases and J by 6 bases.